This is a list of T cell receptor beta chains from one sample in a study of blood T cell repertoires in COVID-19. TCRdb's table, derived via immunoSEQ multiplex PCR, lists solely in-frame clones and lacks some. In the table there are 150,000 to 200,000 clones, about 80% of which are singletons. Sequencing input: PBMCs or T cells enriched from blood (not recorded which). The receptor set was obtained from a man between 60 and 75 years old who had been exposed to COVID-19. Both conserved end residues are part of each CDR3. Fields, in order: CDR3 protein, CDR3 DNA, D gene, J gene, clone size, V gene. The D gene is left open where the match is weak. Size tells how often a clone was seen (once, few, many) or the class of an expanded clone, and some rows leave it out.

CASSPRTEDYSPLHF | TGTGCCAGCAGCCCTCGGACAGAAGATTATTCACCCCTCCACTTT | NA | TRBJ1-6 | once | TRBV7-2
CSVVGAGGVWSEQYF | TGCAGCGTTGTGGGGGCGGGGGGCGTCTGGAGCGAGCAGTACTTC | TRBD2 | TRBJ2-7 | NA | TRBV29-1
CASGYSGTQYF | TGTGCCAGCGGATATTCGGGGACCCAGTACTTC | NA | TRBJ2-5 | NA | TRBV12-3/TRBV12-4
CASSQENRGYTGELFF | TGTGCCAGCAGCCAGGAAAACAGGGGGTATACCGGGGAGCTGTTTTTT | TRBD1 | TRBJ2-2 | NA | TRBV3-1/TRBV3-2
CASSDPRGISGNTIYF | TGTGCCAGCAGCGACCCCAGGGGGATTTCAGGAAACACCATATATTTT | TRBD1 | TRBJ1-3 | once | TRBV9
CALGRGALNTEAFF | TGTGCCCTCGGACGGGGAGCGTTGAACACTGAAGCTTTCTTT | NA | TRBJ1-1 | NA | TRBV7-8
CSVGNGRETQYF | TGCAGCGTTGGAAATGGTCGGGAGACCCAGTACTTC | NA | TRBJ2-5 | NA | TRBV29-1
CASSLQGRQPQHF | TGTGCCAGCAGTTTGCAGGGTCGGCAGCCCCAGCATTTT | NA | TRBJ1-5 | NA | TRBV12-3/TRBV12-4
CASSLKLGGNSPLHF | TGTGCCAGCAGCCTAAAACTGGGAGGAAATTCACCCCTCCACTTT | NA | TRBJ1-6 | NA | TRBV5-4
CASRGGAGDTNEQFF | TGTGCCAGCAGGGGGGGAGCGGGAGATACGAATGAGCAGTTCTTC | TRBD2 | TRBJ2-1 | once | TRBV2
CASSPPFNTEAFF | TGTGCCAGCAGCCCCCCCTTCAACACTGAAGCTTTCTTT | NA | TRBJ1-1 | NA | TRBV9
CASSLTLSRTRLEAFF | TGTGCCAGCAGCTTAACCCTCTCTCGGACACGACTCGAAGCTTTCTTT | NA | TRBJ1-1 | NA | TRBV7-2
CASSQDRGDEKLFF | TGCGCCAGCAGCCAAGACAGGGGGGATGAAAAACTGTTTTTT | TRBD1 | TRBJ1-4 | NA | TRBV4-3